The rows below give T cell receptor beta chains drawn from one sample of a study of T cell responses to AZD1222 COVID-19 vaccine. Assay: immunoSEQ multiplex PCR; the TCRdb copy retains only in-frame clones and omits some. This sample has some 130,000 clones; approximately 88% occur once, and the top ten carry 6.3%. Specimen: peripheral blood, collected on day 0 of AZD1222 vaccination. The origin of the receptors is an adult in good health. Both conserved end residues are part of each CDR3. The D gene is left open where the match is weak. Rows give clone size only sometimes, using once, few, many, or a class for an expanded clone.

d_gene,abundance,j_gene,v_gene,CDR3nt,CDR3aa
NA,once,TRBJ2-7,TRBV6-5,TGTGCCAGCAGTTATAGGGGCTACGAGCAGTACTTC,CASSYRGYEQYF
NA,NA,TRBJ1-1,TRBV19,TGTGCCGTGACAGCGTGGAACACTGAAGCTTTCTTT,CAVTAWNTEAFF
NA,NA,TRBJ1-2,TRBV12-3/TRBV12-4,TGTGCCAGCAGTTTAATTGGGGTTAATGGCTACACCTTC,CASSLIGVNGYTF
NA,NA,TRBJ1-2,TRBV30,TGTGCCTGGACCTCGGGAGGGAGCGTCACTGGCTACACCTTC,CAWTSGGSVTGYTF
NA,few,TRBJ1-1,TRBV4-3,TGCGCCAGCAGCCATTTAGACAGAAACACTGAAGCTTTCTTT,CASSHLDRNTEAFF
NA,NA,TRBJ1-2,TRBV6-6,TGTGCCAGCAGGCAAAAAAACTATGGCTACACCTTC,CASRQKNYGYTF
NA,NA,TRBJ2-1,TRBV6-5,TGTGCCAGCGCGGCGGTCGGCAATGAGCAGTTCTTC,CASAAVGNEQFF
NA,NA,TRBJ2-3,TRBV5-1,TGCGCCAGCAGCTTGTCCCCGGGCGCGGATACGCAGTATTTT,CASSLSPGADTQYF
NA,NA,TRBJ1-5,TRBV4-1,TGCGCCAGCAGCCAAGTGTCTAACCCGGGGAATCAGCCCCAGCATTTT,CASSQVSNPGNQPQHF
TRBD2,NA,TRBJ2-1,TRBV29-1,TGCAGCGTTGCCCCACGCGGGGGGGCCGACAATGAGCAGTTCTTC,CSVAPRGGADNEQFF
NA,NA,TRBJ1-3,TRBV6-5,TGTGCCAGCAGTTCCCCGTTTAGGTTGGGTGGAAACACCATATATTTT,CASSSPFRLGGNTIYF
NA,NA,TRBJ2-2,TRBV6-5,TGTGCCAGCAGTTATGGGACCTTCACCGGGGAGCTGTTTTTT,CASSYGTFTGELFF
TRBD1,NA,TRBJ1-6,TRBV28,TGTGCCAGCAGCCAGGGACAGGGTAATTCACCCCTCCACTTT,CASSQGQGNSPLHF
TRBD1,once,TRBJ2-7,TRBV14,TGTGCCAGCAGCCAAGGGACAGGGAGTAACTACGAGCAGTACTTC,CASSQGTGSNYEQYF
NA,once,TRBJ1-6,TRBV5-1,TGCGCCAGCAGCTTGGAGCGGGCCTCTAATTCACCCCTCCACTTT,CASSLERASNSPLHF
TRBD1,NA,TRBJ2-2,TRBV5-1,TGCGCCAGCAGCTCGACAGGGTGGGGCACCGGGGAGCTGTTTTTT,CASSSTGWGTGELFF
NA,NA,TRBJ1-6,TRBV6-4,TGTGCCAGCATGACAGCCTCCTATAATTCACCCCTCCACTTT,CASMTASYNSPLHF
TRBD1,once,TRBJ1-2,TRBV2,TGTGCCAGCATGGGACAGGGGCGCTTAACCTTC,CASMGQGRLTF
NA,once,TRBJ2-3,TRBV18,TGTGCCAGCTCGACCCAGCCCACAGATACGCAGTATTTT,CASSTQPTDTQYF
NA,NA,TRBJ1-2,TRBV2,TGTGCCAGCAGTCCCCCGGGAAAAAACAAAAACACCTTC,CASSPPGKNKNTF
NA,NA,TRBJ2-1,TRBV7-9,TGTGCCAGCAGCTTACGGCTCGACCGGAGCTCCTACAATGAGCAGTTCTTC,CASSLRLDRSSYNEQFF
NA,NA,TRBJ1-1,TRBV19,TGTGCCAGTAGCATGTTGAGGGGGGTTGGTGAAGCTTTCTTT,CASSMLRGVGEAFF
NA,NA,TRBJ1-1,TRBV18,TGTGCCAGCTCATTCAACCAAAACACTGAAGCTTTCTTT,CASSFNQNTEAFF
NA,NA,TRBJ1-3,TRBV12-3/TRBV12-4,TGTGCCAGCAGTTTACTTGGAAACACCATATATTTT,CASSLLGNTIYF
NA,NA,TRBJ2-1,TRBV5-1,TGCGCCAGCAGCCCTCAAAACGGGCAGGGCTCTTACAATGAGCAGTTCTTC,CASSPQNGQGSYNEQFF
NA,NA,TRBJ1-3,TRBV3-1/TRBV3-2,TGTGCCAGCAGCCAAGGGGGAACTGGAAACACCATATATTTT,CASSQGGTGNTIYF
NA,once,TRBJ2-7,TRBV30,TGTGCCTGGAGAGGGGGACGGGACGGACGATACGAGCAGTACTTC,CAWRGGRDGRYEQYF
NA,NA,TRBJ1-1,TRBV7-2,TGTGCCAGCAGCCCAGGGCTCAGGGATGAAGCTTTCTTT,CASSPGLRDEAFF
NA,many,TRBJ1-1,TRBV12-5,TGTGCTAGTGGCCTCCGGGAGACGGGCACTGAAGCTTTCTTT,CASGLRETGTEAFF
NA,NA,TRBJ1-2,TRBV12-3/TRBV12-4,TGTGCCAGCAGTCTTTCCCTATATGGCTACACCTTC,CASSLSLYGYTF